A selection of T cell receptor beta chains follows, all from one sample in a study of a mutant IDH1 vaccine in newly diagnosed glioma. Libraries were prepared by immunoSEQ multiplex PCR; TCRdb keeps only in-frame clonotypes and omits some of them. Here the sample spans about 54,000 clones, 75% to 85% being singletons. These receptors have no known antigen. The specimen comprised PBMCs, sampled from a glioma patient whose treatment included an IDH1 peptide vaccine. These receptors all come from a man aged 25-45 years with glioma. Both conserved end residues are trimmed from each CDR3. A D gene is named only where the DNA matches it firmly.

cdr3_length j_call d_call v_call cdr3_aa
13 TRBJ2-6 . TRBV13 ASSAGRSGANVLT
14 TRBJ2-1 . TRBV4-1 ASSLELSFSYNEQF
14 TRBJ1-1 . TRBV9 ASSVDSPDQNTEAF
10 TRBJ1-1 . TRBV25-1 ASSDWTDEAF
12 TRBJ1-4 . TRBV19 ASIPQATNEKLF
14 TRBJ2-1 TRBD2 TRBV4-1 ASSQGTTSGGNEQF
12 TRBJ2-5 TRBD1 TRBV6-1 ASRPGTGQETQY
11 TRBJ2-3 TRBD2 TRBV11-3 ASSYGGADTQY
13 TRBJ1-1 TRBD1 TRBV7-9 ASSNPQGVNTEAF
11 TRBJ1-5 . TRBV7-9 ASSPTENQPQH
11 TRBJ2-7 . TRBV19 ASSRDTAYEQY
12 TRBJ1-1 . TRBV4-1 ASRDIWAQGYAF
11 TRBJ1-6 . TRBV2 ASMGRVNSPLH
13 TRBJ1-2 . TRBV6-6 ASSYSKRGWDGYT
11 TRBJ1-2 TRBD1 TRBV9 ASSDGTGHGYT
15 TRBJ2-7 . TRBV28 ASSQPSRHLISYEQY
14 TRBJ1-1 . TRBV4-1 ASSLQRRGMNTEAF
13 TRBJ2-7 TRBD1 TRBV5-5 ASSHGTGVTYEQY
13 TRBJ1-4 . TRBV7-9 ASSPGGLTNEKLF
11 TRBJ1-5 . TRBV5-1 ASSFEGNQPQH
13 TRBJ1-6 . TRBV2 ASSVSAPYNSPLH
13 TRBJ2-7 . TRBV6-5 ASSYSLVGTYEQY
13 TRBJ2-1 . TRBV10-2 ASSEFSNTYNEQF
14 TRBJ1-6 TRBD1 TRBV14 ASSQYSGGGNSPLH
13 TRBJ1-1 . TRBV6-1 ATTTRTSMNTEAF
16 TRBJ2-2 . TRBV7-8 ASSLRQRAQQGGGELF
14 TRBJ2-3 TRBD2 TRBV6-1 ASSETSGGALYTQY
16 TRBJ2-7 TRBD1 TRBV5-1 ASSGNRGQGTIRYEQY
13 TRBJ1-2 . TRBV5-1 ASSSDPRFTGGYT
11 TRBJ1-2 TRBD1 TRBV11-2 ASSLDRGVGYT
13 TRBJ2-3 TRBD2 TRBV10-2 ASKGSGGTTDTQY
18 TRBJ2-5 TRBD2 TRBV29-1 SVEVNHRTSGGHGKETQY
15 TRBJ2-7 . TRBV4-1 ASSHPVNRENPHEQY
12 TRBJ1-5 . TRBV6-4 ASSEGGGYQPQH
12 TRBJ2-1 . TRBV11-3 ASSLEGRHNEQF
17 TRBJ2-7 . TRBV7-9 ASSSPYPTRGTAAYEQY
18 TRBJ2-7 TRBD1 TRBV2 ASSTGQGARREIGTYEQY
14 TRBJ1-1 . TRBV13 ASSSGPIPTNTEAF
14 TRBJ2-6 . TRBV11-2 ASSHPRSSGANVLT
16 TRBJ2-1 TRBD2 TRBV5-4 AGGGSWLRGTSYNEQF
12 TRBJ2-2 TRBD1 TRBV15 ATSRDRVSGELF
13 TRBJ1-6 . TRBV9 ASSVAGEGLSPLH
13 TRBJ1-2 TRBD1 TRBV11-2 ASSLADRAGYGYT
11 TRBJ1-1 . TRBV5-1 ASSSRVPTEAF
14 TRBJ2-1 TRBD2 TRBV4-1 ASSRLGLAGYNEQF